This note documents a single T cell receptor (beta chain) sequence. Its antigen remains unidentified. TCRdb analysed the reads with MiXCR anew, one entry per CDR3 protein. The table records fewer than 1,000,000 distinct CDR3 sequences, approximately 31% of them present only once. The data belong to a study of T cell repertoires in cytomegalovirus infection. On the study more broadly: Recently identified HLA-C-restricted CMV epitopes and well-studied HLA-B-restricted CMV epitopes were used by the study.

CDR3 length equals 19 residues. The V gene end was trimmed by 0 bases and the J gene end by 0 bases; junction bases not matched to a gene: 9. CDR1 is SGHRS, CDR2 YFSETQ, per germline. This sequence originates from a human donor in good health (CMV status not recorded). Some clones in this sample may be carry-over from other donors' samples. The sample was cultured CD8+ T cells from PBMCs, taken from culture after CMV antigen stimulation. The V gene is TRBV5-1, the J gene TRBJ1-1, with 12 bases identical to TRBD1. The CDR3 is CASSLDFRDRGPMNTEAFF. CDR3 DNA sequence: TGCGCCAGCAGCTTGGACTTCCGGGACAGGGGGCCTATGAACACTGAAGCTTTCTTT.